This record covers a single T cell receptor (beta chain). Its specificity is unknown. The sample is drawn from a study of cytomegalovirus exposure and HLA in healthy donors. Study-level background: The 120 validation repertoires used the same platform as the approximately 700 first-cohort repertoires (as reported by a later analysis). Study conclusions and caveats: In the 120 validation repertoires, about 94% of cluster scores exceeded 0, per a later analysis. Confirmation in vitro established that a few CMV-associated chains were specific for CMV antigens.

V lost 3 bases and J lost 1, with 9 bases in between. The germline V gene encodes CDR1 KGHSH and CDR2 LQKENI. The CDR3 contains 15 residues. Produced via immunoSEQ multiplex PCR; TCRdb's table is partial and in-frame only. This sample has around 60,000 clones; 95% to 97% occur once, and the top ten carry 1% to 1.5%. The clonotype was recovered from a young woman in good health and CMV-seronegative. Sequencing used PBMCs. The chain employs TRBV18 and TRBJ2-2, with TRBD2 as a possible D gene (5 bases). The CDR3 DNA follows: TGTGCCAGCTCACCCACCCGGGGGAACACCGGGGAGCTGTTTTTT. Encoded protein: CASSPTRGNTGELFF.